This is a list of T cell receptor beta chains from one sample in a study of early T cells in non-severe SARS-CoV-2 infection. A single record per CDR3 protein comes from TCRdb applying MiXCR to the 5' RACE reads. The sample has 95,000 to 120,000 distinct CDR3 sequences, about 12% seen once. Sequencing used whole blood. These receptors were obtained from an adult who was a healthcare worker with PCR-confirmed SARS-CoV-2 infection or an uninfected control (not recorded which). Each CDR3 is given with its conserved first and last residue. Fields, in order: D gene, V gene, J gene, clone size, CDR3 protein, CDR3 DNA. The D gene is left open where the match is weak. Rows give clone size only sometimes, using once, few, many, or a class for an expanded clone.

>TRBD1|TRBV28|TRBJ1-5|-
CASSPRGSQPQHF
TGTGCCAGCAGTCCCAGGGGGAGCCAGCCCCAGCATTTT
>-|TRBV20-1|TRBJ1-6|many
CSARVAGWRSPLHF
TGCAGTGCTAGAGTGGCAGGGTGGCGGTCACCCCTCCACTTT
>-|TRBV5-1|TRBJ2-5|-
CASSRPGLQEETQYF
TGCGCCAGCAGCCGCCCGGGACTCCAGGAAGAGACCCAGTACTTC
>TRBD1|TRBV6-2/TRBV6-3|TRBJ1-2|few
CAGRTGAIGYTF
TGTGCCGGACGGACAGGCGCTATTGGCTACACCTTC
>-|TRBV29-1|TRBJ1-1|-
CSAQGGANTEAFF
TGCAGCGCTCAGGGTGGGGCGAACACTGAAGCTTTCTTT
>-|TRBV29-1|TRBJ1-4|-
CSVGRDGTNEKLFF
TGCAGCGTTGGACGGGACGGTACTAATGAAAAACTGTTTTTT
>TRBD1|TRBV12-3/TRBV12-4|TRBJ2-1|few
CASSPFPGQGARNEQFF
TGTGCCAGCAGTCCGTTCCCGGGACAGGGGGCGCGGAATGAGCAGTTCTTC
>-|TRBV12-3/TRBV12-4|TRBJ1-4|few
CASSADKWGEKLFF
TGTGCCAGCAGTGCTGACAAGTGGGGTGAAAAACTGTTTTTT
>-|TRBV28|TRBJ1-1|-
CASSLYYTEAFF
TGTGCCAGCAGTTTATATTACACTGAAGCTTTCTTT
>TRBD2|TRBV7-9|TRBJ2-5|few
CASTDVDFTSGGLGETQYF
TGTGCCAGCACCGACGTAGATTTTACTAGCGGGGGACTCGGAGAGACCCAGTACTTC
>TRBD1|TRBV24-1|TRBJ1-5|many
CATSGLTGGSGQPQHF
TGTGCCACCAGTGGCCTCACAGGGGGCTCGGGTCAGCCCCAGCATTTT